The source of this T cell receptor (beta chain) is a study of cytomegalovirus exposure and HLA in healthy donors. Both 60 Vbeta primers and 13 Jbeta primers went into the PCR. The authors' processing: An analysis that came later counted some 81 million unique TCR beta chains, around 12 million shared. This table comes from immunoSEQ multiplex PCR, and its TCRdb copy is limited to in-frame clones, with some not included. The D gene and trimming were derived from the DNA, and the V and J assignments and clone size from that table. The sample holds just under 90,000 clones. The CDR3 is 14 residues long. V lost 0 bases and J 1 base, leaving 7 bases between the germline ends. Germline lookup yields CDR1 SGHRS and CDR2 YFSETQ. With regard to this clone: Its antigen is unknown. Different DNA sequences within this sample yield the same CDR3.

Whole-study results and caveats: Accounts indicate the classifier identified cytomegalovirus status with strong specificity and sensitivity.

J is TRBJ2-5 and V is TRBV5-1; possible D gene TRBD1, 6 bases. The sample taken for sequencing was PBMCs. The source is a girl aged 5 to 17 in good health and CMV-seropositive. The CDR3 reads CASSLGTVQETQYF. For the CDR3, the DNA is TGCGCCAGCAGCTTGGGGACAGTCCAAGAGACCCAGTACTTC.